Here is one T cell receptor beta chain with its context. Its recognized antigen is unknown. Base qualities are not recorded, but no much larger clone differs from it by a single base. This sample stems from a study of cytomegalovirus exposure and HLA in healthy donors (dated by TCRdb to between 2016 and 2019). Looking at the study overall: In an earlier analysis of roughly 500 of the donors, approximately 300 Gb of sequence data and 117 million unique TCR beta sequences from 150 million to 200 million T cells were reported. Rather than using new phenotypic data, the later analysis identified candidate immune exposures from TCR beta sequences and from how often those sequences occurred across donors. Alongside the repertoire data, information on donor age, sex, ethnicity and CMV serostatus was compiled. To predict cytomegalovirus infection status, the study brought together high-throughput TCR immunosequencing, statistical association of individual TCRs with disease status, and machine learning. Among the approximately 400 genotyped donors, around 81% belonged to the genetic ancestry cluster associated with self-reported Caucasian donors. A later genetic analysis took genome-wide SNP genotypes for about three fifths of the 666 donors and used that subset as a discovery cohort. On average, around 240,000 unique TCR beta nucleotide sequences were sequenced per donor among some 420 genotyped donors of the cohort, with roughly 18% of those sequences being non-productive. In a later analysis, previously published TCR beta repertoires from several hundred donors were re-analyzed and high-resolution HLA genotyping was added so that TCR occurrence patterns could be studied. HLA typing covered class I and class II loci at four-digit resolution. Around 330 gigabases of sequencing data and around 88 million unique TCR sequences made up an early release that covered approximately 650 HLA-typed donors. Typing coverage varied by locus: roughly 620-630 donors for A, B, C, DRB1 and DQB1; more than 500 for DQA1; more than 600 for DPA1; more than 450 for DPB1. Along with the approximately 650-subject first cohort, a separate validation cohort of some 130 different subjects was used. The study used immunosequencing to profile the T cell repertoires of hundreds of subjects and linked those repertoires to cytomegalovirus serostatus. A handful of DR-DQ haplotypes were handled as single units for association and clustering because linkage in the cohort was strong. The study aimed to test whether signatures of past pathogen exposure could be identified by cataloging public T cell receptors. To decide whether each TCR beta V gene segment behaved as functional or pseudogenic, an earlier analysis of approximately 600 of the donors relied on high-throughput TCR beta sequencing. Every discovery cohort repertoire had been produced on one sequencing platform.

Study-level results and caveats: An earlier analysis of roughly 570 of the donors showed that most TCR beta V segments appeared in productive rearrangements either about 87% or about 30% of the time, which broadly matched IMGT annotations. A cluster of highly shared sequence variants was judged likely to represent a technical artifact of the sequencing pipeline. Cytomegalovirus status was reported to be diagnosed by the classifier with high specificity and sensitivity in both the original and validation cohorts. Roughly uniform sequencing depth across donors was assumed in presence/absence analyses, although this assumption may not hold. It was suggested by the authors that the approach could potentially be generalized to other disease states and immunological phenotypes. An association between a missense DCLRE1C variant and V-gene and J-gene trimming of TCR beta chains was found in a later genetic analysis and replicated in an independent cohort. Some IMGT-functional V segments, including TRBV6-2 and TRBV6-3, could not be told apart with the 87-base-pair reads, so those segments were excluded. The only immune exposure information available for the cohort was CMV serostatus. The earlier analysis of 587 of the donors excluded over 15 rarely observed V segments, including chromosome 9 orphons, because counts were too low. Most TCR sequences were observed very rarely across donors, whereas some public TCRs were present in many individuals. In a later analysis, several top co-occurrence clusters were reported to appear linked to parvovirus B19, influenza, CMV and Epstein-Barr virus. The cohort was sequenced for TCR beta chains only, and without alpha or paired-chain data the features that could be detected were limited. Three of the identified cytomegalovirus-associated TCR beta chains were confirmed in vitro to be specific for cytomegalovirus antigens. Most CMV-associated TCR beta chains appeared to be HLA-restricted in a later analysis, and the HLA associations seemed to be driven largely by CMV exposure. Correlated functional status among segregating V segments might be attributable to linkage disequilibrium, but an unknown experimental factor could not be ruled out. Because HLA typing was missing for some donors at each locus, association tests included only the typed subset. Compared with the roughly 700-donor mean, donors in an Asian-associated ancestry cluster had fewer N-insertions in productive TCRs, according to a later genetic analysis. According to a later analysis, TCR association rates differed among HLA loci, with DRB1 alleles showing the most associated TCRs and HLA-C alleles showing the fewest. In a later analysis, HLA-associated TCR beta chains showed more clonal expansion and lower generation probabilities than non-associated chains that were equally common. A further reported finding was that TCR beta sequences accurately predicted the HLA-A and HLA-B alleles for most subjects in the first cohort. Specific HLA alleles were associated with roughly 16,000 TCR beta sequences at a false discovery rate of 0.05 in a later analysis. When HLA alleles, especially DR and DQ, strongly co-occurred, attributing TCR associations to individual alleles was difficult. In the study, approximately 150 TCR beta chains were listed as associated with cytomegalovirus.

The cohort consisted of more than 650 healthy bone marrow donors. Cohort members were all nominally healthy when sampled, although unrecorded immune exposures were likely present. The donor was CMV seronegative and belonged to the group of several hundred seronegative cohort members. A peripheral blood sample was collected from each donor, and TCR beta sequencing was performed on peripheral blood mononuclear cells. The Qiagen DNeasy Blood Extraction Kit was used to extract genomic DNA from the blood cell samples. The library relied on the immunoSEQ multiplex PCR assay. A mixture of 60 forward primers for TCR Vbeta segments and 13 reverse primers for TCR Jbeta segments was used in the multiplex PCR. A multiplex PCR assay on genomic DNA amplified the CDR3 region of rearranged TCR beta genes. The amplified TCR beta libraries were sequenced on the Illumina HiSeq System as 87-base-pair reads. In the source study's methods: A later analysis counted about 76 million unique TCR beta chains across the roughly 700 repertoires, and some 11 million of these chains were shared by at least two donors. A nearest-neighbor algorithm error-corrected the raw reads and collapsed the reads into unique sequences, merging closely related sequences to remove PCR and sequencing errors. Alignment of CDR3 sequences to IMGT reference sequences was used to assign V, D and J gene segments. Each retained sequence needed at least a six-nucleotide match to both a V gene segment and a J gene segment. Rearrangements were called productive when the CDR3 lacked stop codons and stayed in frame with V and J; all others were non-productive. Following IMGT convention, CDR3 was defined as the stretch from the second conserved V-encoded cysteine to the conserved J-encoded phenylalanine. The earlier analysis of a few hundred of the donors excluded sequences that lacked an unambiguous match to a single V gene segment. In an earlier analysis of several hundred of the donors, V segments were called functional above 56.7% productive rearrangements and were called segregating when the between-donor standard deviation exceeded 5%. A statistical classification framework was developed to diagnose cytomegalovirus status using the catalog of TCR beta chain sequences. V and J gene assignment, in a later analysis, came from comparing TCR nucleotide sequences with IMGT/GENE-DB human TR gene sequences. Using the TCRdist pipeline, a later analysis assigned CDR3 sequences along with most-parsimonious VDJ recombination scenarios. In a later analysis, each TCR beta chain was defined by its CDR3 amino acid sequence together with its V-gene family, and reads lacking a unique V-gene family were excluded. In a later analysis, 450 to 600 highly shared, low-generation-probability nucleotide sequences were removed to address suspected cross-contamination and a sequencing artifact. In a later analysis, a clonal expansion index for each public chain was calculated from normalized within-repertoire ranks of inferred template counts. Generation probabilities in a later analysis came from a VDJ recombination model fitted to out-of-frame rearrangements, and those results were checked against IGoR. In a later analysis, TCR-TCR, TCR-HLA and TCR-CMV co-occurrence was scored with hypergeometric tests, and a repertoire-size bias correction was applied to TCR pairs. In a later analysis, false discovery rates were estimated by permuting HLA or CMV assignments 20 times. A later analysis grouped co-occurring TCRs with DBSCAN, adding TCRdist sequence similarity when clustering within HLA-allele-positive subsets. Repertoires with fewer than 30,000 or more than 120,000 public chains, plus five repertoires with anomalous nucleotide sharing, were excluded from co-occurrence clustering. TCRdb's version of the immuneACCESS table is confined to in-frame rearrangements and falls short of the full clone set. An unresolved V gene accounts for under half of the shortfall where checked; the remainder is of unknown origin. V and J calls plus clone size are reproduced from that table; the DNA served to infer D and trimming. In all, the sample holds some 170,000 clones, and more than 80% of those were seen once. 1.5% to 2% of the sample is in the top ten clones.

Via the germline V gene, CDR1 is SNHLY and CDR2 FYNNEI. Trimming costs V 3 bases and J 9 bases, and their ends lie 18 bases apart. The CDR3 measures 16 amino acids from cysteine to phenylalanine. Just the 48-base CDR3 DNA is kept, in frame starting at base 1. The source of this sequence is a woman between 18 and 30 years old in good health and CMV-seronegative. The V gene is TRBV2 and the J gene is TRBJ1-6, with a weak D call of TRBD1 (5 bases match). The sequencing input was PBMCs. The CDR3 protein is CASSDRMGRVSSPLHF. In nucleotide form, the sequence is TGTGCCAGCAGTGACCGGATGGGCAGGGTTAGTTCACCCCTCCACTTT.